Listed below are T cell receptor beta chains from one sample, sequenced in a study of CD8+ T cells in alopecia areata. TCRdb's table, derived via immunoSEQ multiplex PCR, lists solely in-frame clones and lacks some. The sample records under 350,000 clones, 58% being singletons. The source was CD4+ T cells sorted from blood, collected at week 24, from a patient treated with tofacitinib. Every receptor here comes from a human donor with alopecia areata. CDR3s include the opening cysteine and the closing phenylalanine or tryptophan. The D gene is left open where the match is weak. Clone size is not always given. Where it is, it says once, few, many or a class for expanded clones.

few | TRBJ2-5 | TRBV6-5 | - | CASSRPDGGRTQYF | TGTGCCAGCAGTCGGCCCGATGGCGGGCGGACCCAGTACTTC
- | TRBJ2-7 | TRBV30 | TRBD2 | CAWTIAGGSYEQYF | TGTGCCTGGACCATAGCGGGGGGCTCCTACGAGCAGTACTTC
few | TRBJ2-2 | TRBV7-6 | - | CASSPQTNANTGELFF | TGTGCCAGCAGCCCCCAAACAAACGCGAACACCGGGGAGCTGTTTTTT
- | TRBJ2-1 | TRBV9 | - | CASSTTPDFTYNEQFF | TGTGCCAGCAGCACCACCCCGGACTTTACCTACAATGAGCAGTTCTTC
few | TRBJ2-1 | TRBV14 | - | CASSRINEQFF | TGTGCCAGCAGCCGAATCAATGAGCAGTTCTTC
- | TRBJ1-5 | TRBV30 | - | CAWSRQANQPQHF | TGTGCCTGGAGCAGACAGGCCAATCAGCCCCAGCATTTT
- | TRBJ2-7 | TRBV5-1 | - | CASSTRQGGGKQYF | TGCGCCAGCAGCACCCGACAGGGAGGTGGGAAGCAGTACTTC
- | TRBJ1-5 | TRBV7-9 | - | CASSPAGQPQHF | TGTGCCAGCAGCCCGGCGGGTCAGCCCCAGCATTTT
- | TRBJ1-1 | TRBV2 | - | CASSERRGTEAFF | TGTGCCAGCAGTGAACGCAGGGGCACTGAAGCTTTCTTT
once | TRBJ1-6 | TRBV7-2 | - | CASSLRNSPLHF | TGTGCCAGCAGCTTACGGAATTCACCCCTCCACTTT
- | TRBJ1-1 | TRBV29-1 | TRBD1 | CSVARGLDTEAFF | TGCAGCGTTGCCAGGGGGCTAGACACTGAAGCTTTCTTT
- | TRBJ2-7 | TRBV9 | TRBD1 | CASSLQGTGTSEQYF | TGTGCCAGCAGCCTCCAAGGGACAGGGACGAGCGAGCAGTACTTC
- | TRBJ2-7 | TRBV6-1 | - | CASGGWSYEQYF | TGTGCCAGCGGGGGCTGGTCCTACGAGCAGTACTTC
- | TRBJ2-7 | TRBV29-1 | TRBD1 | CSVGTGMYEQYF | TGCAGCGTTGGGACAGGGATGTACGAGCAGTACTTC
- | TRBJ2-5 | TRBV29-1 | - | CSGAPRRQETQYF | TGCAGCGGCGCCCCGCGCAGACAAGAGACCCAGTACTTC
many | TRBJ1-1 | TRBV19 | - | CASNPGLGTEAFF | TGTGCCAGTAATCCAGGTTTGGGGACTGAAGCTTTCTTT
- | TRBJ1-1 | TRBV19 | TRBD1 | CASRPDRREAFF | TGTGCCAGTAGGCCGGACAGGCGGGAAGCTTTCTTT
- | TRBJ1-1 | TRBV7-2 | - | CASSPRGPGGTEAFF | TGTGCCAGCAGCCCGAGAGGTCCGGGCGGAACTGAAGCTTTCTTT
- | TRBJ2-3 | TRBV4-3 | - | CASSPRSSGARDTQYF | TGCGCCAGCAGCCCCCGTTCGAGCGGAGCCCGGGATACGCAGTATTTT
- | TRBJ2-5 | TRBV28 | TRBD2 | CASSILAGGETQYF | TGTGCCAGCAGTATACTAGCGGGGGGTGAGACCCAGTACTTC
- | TRBJ2-7 | TRBV7-2 | - | CASSSQTYEQYF | TGTGCCAGCAGCTCACAGACCTACGAGCAGTACTTC
- | TRBJ1-2 | TRBV29-1 | - | CSVEGGSLYGYTF | TGCAGCGTTGAAGGGGGGTCCCTCTATGGCTACACCTTC
- | TRBJ1-5 | TRBV7-2 | - | CASSVQASNQPQHF | TGTGCCAGCAGCGTTCAGGCTAGCAATCAGCCCCAGCATTTT
- | TRBJ2-7 | TRBV5-6 | - | CASSFHTRGAWQYF | TGTGCCAGCAGCTTCCACACAAGAGGGGCTTGGCAGTACTTC
- | TRBJ2-7 | TRBV5-1 | TRBD1 | CASSPRQGSHEQYF | TGCGCCAGCAGCCCCCGACAGGGGAGCCACGAGCAGTACTTC
- | TRBJ2-1 | TRBV18 | - | CASSPTTAYNEQFF | TGTGCCAGCTCACCTACAACAGCTTACAATGAGCAGTTCTTC
- | TRBJ2-4 | TRBV30 | - | CAWSPRTRAGIIQYF | TGTGCCTGGAGTCCGAGGACACGGGCCGGAATCATTCAGTACTTC
- | TRBJ2-5 | TRBV6-5 | TRBD2 | CASSYSISGGQETQYF | TGTGCCAGCAGTTACTCGATTAGCGGGGGCCAAGAGACCCAGTACTTC
- | TRBJ2-1 | TRBV20-1 | - | CSARMRDEQFF | TGCAGTGCTAGGATGAGGGATGAGCAGTTCTTC
- | TRBJ2-3 | TRBV29-1 | - | CSVASPSTDTQYF | TGCAGCGTTGCCAGTCCTAGCACAGATACGCAGTATTTT
- | TRBJ1-5 | TRBV6-5 | TRBD1 | CASSHRDRNQPQHF | TGTGCCAGCAGTCACCGGGACAGGAATCAGCCCCAGCATTTT
few | TRBJ1-5 | TRBV19 | - | CASSSINNQPQHF | TGTGCCAGTAGTTCAATCAACAATCAGCCCCAGCATTTT
- | TRBJ1-1 | TRBV5-4 | - | CASSPLGNTEAFF | TGTGCCAGCAGTCCCCTCGGGAACACTGAAGCTTTCTTT
- | TRBJ2-7 | TRBV27 | TRBD1 | CASRRTGLAEQYF | TGTGCCAGCAGAAGGACAGGGTTGGCCGAGCAGTACTTC
few | TRBJ2-1 | TRBV29-1 | - | CSVERGYNEQFF | TGCAGCGTTGAACGGGGTTACAATGAGCAGTTCTTC